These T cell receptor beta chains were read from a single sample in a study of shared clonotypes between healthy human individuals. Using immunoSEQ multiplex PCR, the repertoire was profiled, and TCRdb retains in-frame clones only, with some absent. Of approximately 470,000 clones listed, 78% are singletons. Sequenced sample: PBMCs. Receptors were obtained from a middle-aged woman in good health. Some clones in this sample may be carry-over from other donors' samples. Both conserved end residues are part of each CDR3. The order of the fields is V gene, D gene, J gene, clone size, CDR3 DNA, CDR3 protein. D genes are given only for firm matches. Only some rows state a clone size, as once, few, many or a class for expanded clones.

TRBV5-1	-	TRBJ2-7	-	TGCGCCAGCAGCTTGGACGGGTTCTCCTACGAGCAGTACTTC	CASSLDGFSYEQYF
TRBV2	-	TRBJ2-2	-	TGTGCCAGCAGACTCCTGGCTTCGAACACCGGGGAGCTGTTTTTT	CASRLLASNTGELFF
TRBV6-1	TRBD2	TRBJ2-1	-	TGTGCCAGCAGTGAAGTGGTAGCGGGAGTTAGGGAGCAGTTCTTC	CASSEVVAGVREQFF
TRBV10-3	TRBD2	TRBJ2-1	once	TGTGCCATTCCCCTAGCGGGAGGGCTCTGCGATGAGCAGTTCTTC	CAIPLAGGLCDEQFF
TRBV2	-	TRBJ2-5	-	TGTGCCAGCAGTGAAGCTTATAGTGTTTCAGAGACCCAGTACTTC	CASSEAYSVSETQYF
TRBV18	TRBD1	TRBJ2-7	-	TGTGCCAGCTCACCGGACAGGTTTTACGAGCAGTACTTC	CASSPDRFYEQYF
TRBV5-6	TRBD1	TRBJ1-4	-	TGTGCCAGCAGCGGCCGGGACAGGATCGTTGAAAAACTGTTTTTT	CASSGRDRIVEKLFF
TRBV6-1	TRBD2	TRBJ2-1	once	TGTGCCAGCAGGGCTAGCGGGTCCCACAATGAGCAGTTCTTC	CASRASGSHNEQFF
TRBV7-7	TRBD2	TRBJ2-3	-	TGTGCTAGCAGCCAGTTTGCCCCCGCGGGAGACGGTTCAGATACGCAGTATTTT	CASSQFAPAGDGSDTQYF
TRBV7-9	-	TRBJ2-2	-	TGTGCCAGCAGCTTAGCGCTGGTTGTAGCCGGGGAGCTGTTTTTT	CASSLALVVAGELFF
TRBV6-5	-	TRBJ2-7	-	TGTGCCAGCAGTTACTCAGGGGGAGAGGGCTACGAGCAGTACTTC	CASSYSGGEGYEQYF
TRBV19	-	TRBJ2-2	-	TGTGCCGGTAGTACATTTGTCGGGGAGCTGTTTTTT	CAGSTFVGELFF
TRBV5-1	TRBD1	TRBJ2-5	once	TGCGCCAGCAGCTCAGGACAGGGTGGGATCCAAGAGACCCAGTACTTC	CASSSGQGGIQETQYF
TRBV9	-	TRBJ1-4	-	TGTGCCAGCAGCTCCAGGGTTGGAGAAAAACTGTTTTTT	CASSSRVGEKLFF
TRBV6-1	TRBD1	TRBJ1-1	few	TGTGCCAGCCGGGACAGGGGACCCCTGATTGCTTTCTTT	CASRDRGPLIAFF
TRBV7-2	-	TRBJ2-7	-	TGTGCCAGCAGCGACAGATCGAGCTCCTACGAGCAGTACTTC	CASSDRSSSYEQYF
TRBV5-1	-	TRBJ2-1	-	TGCGCCAGCAGCTTGGTGGCGGGGACCTACAATGAGCAGTTCTTC	CASSLVAGTYNEQFF
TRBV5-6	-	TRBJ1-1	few	TGTGCCAGCAGCCGGGTAGGGAACACTGAAGCTTTCTTT	CASSRVGNTEAFF
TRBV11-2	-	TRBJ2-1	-	TGTGCCAGCACCACCGGGGGCGTATACAATGAGCAGTTCTTC	CASTTGGVYNEQFF
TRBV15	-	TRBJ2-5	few	TGTGCCACCAGCCGTTCGACCCTAAGAGAGACCCAGTACTTC	CATSRSTLRETQYF
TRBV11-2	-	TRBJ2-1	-	TGTGCCAGCAGCCCGATGGTGGCCCTATCCTACAATGAGCAGTTCTTC	CASSPMVALSYNEQFF
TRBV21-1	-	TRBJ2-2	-	TGTGCCAGCGGGGAGGGGACAATGAACACCGGGGAGCTGTTTTTT	CASGEGTMNTGELFF
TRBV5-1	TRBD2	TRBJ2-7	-	TGCGCCAGCAGGGAGACTAGCGGGAGCAAAAGGGACGGCCCCTACGAGCAGTACTTC	CASRETSGSKRDGPYEQYF
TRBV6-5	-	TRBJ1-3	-	TGTGCCAGCAGTTCTGGGGGCTCGGGAAACACCATATATTTT	CASSSGGSGNTIYF
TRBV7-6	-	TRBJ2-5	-	TGTGCCAGCAGCCCCTCTATCGAAGAGACCCAGTACTTC	CASSPSIEETQYF
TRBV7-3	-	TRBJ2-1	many	TGTGCCAGCAGCTTAAGAGGAGGGGAGCAGTTCTTC	CASSLRGGEQFF
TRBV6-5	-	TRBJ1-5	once	TGTGCCAGCAGTCGGAGACAGCGCAATCAGCCCCAGCATTTT	CASSRRQRNQPQHF
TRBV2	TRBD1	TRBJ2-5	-	TGTGCCAGCAGAGCCGGGACAGTGGAAGAGACCCAGTACTTC	CASRAGTVEETQYF
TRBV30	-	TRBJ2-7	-	TGTGCCTGGAGTGTAGGGGCGGCTAGAGCGTACTTC	CAWSVGAARAYF
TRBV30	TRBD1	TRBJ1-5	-	TGTGCCTGGAGTAGCGCAGGGGGATTTAGCAATCAGCCCCAGCATTTT	CAWSSAGGFSNQPQHF
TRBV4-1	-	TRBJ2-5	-	TGCGCCAGCAGCCAATCAGGGATCGAGACCCAGTACTTC	CASSQSGIETQYF
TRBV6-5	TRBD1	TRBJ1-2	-	TGTGCCAGCAGTCCCCGGGGACAGGGCCCGTCTGGCTACACCTTC	CASSPRGQGPSGYTF
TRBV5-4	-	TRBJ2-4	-	TGTGCCAGCAGCAATCTAGGGGGGCCCATTCAGTACTTC	CASSNLGGPIQYF
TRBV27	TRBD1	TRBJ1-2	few	TGTGCCAGCAGCCGGACAGGGGGGCGCCTTTTTTATGGCTACACCTTC	CASSRTGGRLFYGYTF
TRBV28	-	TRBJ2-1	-	TGTGCCAGCAGTTTGTCCGTCAGCTCCTACAATGAGCAGTTCTTC	CASSLSVSSYNEQFF
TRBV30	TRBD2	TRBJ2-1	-	TGTGCCTGGAGACTAGCGGGAGGGCCTGGTGAGCAGTTCTTC	CAWRLAGGPGEQFF
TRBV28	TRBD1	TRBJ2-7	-	TGTGCCAGCATTGGGGGACAGACAGACTACGAGCAGTACTTC	CASIGGQTDYEQYF
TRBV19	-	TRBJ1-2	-	TGTGCCAGTAGCGTTAATGAGGGGCATGGCTACACCTTC	CASSVNEGHGYTF
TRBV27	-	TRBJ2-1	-	TGTGCCAGCAGTTCTCGACTAGAGGGTGAGCAGTTCTTC	CASSSRLEGEQFF
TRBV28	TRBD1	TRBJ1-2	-	TGTGCCAGCAGAGCTCCGGGACAGGGAGATGGCTACACCTTC	CASRAPGQGDGYTF
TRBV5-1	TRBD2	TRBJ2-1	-	TGCGCCAGCAGCGCCGGGACTAGGGCGTACAATGAGCAGTTCTTC	CASSAGTRAYNEQFF
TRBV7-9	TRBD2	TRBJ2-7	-	TGTGCCAGCAGCCGCGCCGGGACTAGCTCCTACGAGCAGTACTTC	CASSRAGTSSYEQYF
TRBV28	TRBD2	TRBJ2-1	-	TGTGCCAGCACCCGAGCGGGACGACTAGCGGGAGTAAGCGGTGAGCAGTTCTTC	CASTRAGRLAGVSGEQFF
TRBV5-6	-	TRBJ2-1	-	TGTGCCAGCAGCTTGGACAGGGTGAATGAGCAGTTCTTC	CASSLDRVNEQFF
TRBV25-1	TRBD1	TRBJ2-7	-	TGTGCCAGCAGCGACCGTTTGACAGGGAGCTCCTACGAGCAGTACTTC	CASSDRLTGSSYEQYF
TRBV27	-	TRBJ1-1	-	TGTGCCAGCAGTTTACTCCCGACCCCTAACACTGAAGCTTTCTTT	CASSLLPTPNTEAFF
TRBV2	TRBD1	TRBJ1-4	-	TGTGCCAGCAGAGCAGGGACAGGGGTTGAAAAACTGTTTTTT	CASRAGTGVEKLFF
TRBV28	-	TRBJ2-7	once	TGTGCCAGCAGTTATGGGGTGGGAGTTAGCTCCTACGAGCAGTACTTC	CASSYGVGVSSYEQYF
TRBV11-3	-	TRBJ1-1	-	TGTGCCAGCAGCCCGGGGGGGGCGGGTACTGAAGCTTTCTTT	CASSPGGAGTEAFF
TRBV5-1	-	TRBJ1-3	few	TGCGCCAGCAGCTTGGAGGGCAGCCGGGGAAACACCATATATTTT	CASSLEGSRGNTIYF
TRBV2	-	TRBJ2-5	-	TGTGCCAGCACAAGACAGGAATGGGAGACCCAGTACTTC	CASTRQEWETQYF
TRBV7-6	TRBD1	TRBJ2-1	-	TGTGCCAGCAGCTTAAGGGCAGGGGGCTACAATGAGCAGTTCTTC	CASSLRAGGYNEQFF
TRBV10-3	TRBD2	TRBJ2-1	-	TGTGCCATCAGTAGCGGGATGGGGCACAATGAGCAGTTCTTC	CAISSGMGHNEQFF
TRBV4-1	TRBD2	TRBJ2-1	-	TGCGCCAGCAGCCAAGATATGGTGGCTAGCGGGAGTTTGTACAATGAGCAGTTCTTC	CASSQDMVASGSLYNEQFF
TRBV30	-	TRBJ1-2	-	TGTGCCTGGACACCGGGACTGAACTATGGCTACACCTTC	CAWTPGLNYGYTF